This section outlines one T cell receptor (beta chain) sequence together with its context. This receptor's antigen is unknown. Nothing much larger sits one base from this clone, and base qualities are not available. The V end loses 2 bases and the J end loses 7 bases, and a stretch of 7 bases separates them. From the cysteine through the phenylalanine, the CDR3 covers 12 amino acids. Only the CDR3 region is kept as DNA, spanning 36 bases read in frame from base 1. CDR1 and CDR2, per the germline V gene, are MGHRA and YSYEKL. The immunoSEQ Assay, a bias-controlled multiplex PCR, was used to amplify TCRbeta CDR3 regions from genomic DNA. In the authors' own workflow: The number of nucleated cells in each sample was estimated by amplification of reference gene primers within the assay. To quantify the absolute abundance of each unique TCRbeta CDR3 rearrangement, sequence reads were collapsed and filtered. For each sample, productive Simpson clonality was calculated as the square root of Simpson's diversity index across productive rearrangements. The source is immuneACCESS, and TCRdb retained only in-frame sequences with V and J called. Part of the clones is not carried over; for the studies checked, unresolved V genes explain less than half of this, and the remainder is unexplained. D and trimming were read from the DNA, whereas the V and J calls and clone size are those reported in that table. The sample includes approximately 72,000 clones, with roughly 84% observed a single time. The ten largest make up 7.5% to 9.5% of the sample.

Whole blood was collected in K2EDTA tubes by collaborating institutions according to the institutions' own protocols. For TCRbeta analysis, collaborator samples were shipped as frozen whole blood, as isolated PBMCs, or as DNA extracted from either sample type. The source of the sample is a study of blood T cell repertoires in COVID-19 (dated by TCRdb to 2020 to 2022). Study-level background: Collaborator samples came from the United States, Italy and Spain and covered acute and convalescent phases of COVID-19. HLA class I and class II types, where available, came from metadata supplied by the sample provider rather than from assay-based typing. The samples were drawn from two sources: the first 160 participants of the ongoing ImmuneRACE study, and over 1,000 subjects contributed by 6 global collaborators. The repertoires were released in a freely available public database meant as a resource for research on the immune response to SARS-CoV-2. Nearly every sample came with metadata listing a de-identified subject ID, COVID-19 status, age in years and sex. The dataset comprised deeply sampled blood TCRbeta repertoires from subjects exposed to, actively infected with, or recovered from COVID-19. The prospective study material was composed of cDNA or gDNA derived from T cells, B-cell-depleted T cells, or PBMCs.

Findings and caveats that apply to the study as a whole: How much clinical and demographic metadata was included differed by source and by participant, and the metadata was provided uncurated.

This sequence originates from a man aged 45-60 years with active COVID-19. The rearrangement joined TRBV4-1 to TRBJ2-3; the D gene remains uncertain. The specimen was peripheral blood. CDR3 sequence: CASSQSSNTQYF. The nucleotide sequence reads as follows: TGCGCCAGCAGCCAAAGCTCTAATACGCAGTATTTT.